A selection of T cell receptor beta chains follows, all from one sample in a study of glioma-infiltrating T cells. TCRdb itself ran the multiplex PCR reads through MiXCR, one entry per CDR3 protein. Here the sample spans about 380,000 distinct CDR3 sequences, about two fifths being singletons. Sequencing was carried out using glioma tissue, nonneoplastic brain tissue, or PBMCs (not recorded which). Source of these receptors: a human donor with low-grade glioma or glioblastoma, undergoing nonglioma brain surgery, or in good health (not recorded which). Each CDR3 is given with its conserved first and last residue. A D gene is named only where the DNA matches it firmly. For some rows the clone size is stated as once, few or many, or as a class when expanded; others skip it.

abundance | d_gene | j_gene | v_gene | CDR3nt | CDR3aa
many | NA | TRBJ1-6 | TRBV6-1 | TGTGCCAGCAGTGATCGCAGGGATTATAATTCACCCCTCCACTTT | CASSDRRDYNSPLHF
few | TRBD1 | TRBJ2-3 | TRBV15 | TGTGCCACCAGCCTCAGGGGGCTGGGGACAGATACGCAGTATTTT | CATSLRGLGTDTQYF
few | TRBD1 | TRBJ2-3 | TRBV7-2 | TGTGCCAGCAGCTCGACAGGGCCAGATACGCAGTATTTT | CASSSTGPDTQYF
few | NA | TRBJ1-2 | TRBV19 | TGTGCCAGTAGTAACAGGGTGTATGGCTACACCTTC | CASSNRVYGYTF
few | TRBD2 | TRBJ2-3 | TRBV11-2 | TGTGCCAGCAGCTTAACTAGCGGTTACACAGATACGCAGTATTTT | CASSLTSGYTDTQYF
many | NA | TRBJ2-1 | TRBV27 | TGTGCCAGCAGTCCCGGGATTAAAGGCTACAATGAGCAGTTCTTC | CASSPGIKGYNEQFF
NA | TRBD2 | TRBJ2-3 | TRBV27 | TGTGCCAGCAGTTCCCTCGACCTAGCGGGAGTGGGTACAGATACGCAGTATTTT | CASSSLDLAGVGTDTQYF
NA | TRBD2 | TRBJ2-5 | TRBV4-1 | TGCGCCAGCAGCGTAGGACTAGCGGTAACGCAAGAGACCCAGTACTTC | CASSVGLAVTQETQYF
NA | NA | TRBJ1-2 | TRBV2 | TGTGCCAGCAGGGGAGACGGCTATGGCTACACCTTC | CASRGDGYGYTF
many | NA | TRBJ2-7 | TRBV20-1 | TGCAGTGCTAGAGAGGGGACTGGCGACGAGCAGTACTTC | CSAREGTGDEQYF
many | TRBD1 | TRBJ1-2 | TRBV20-1 | TGCAGTGCTAGACTCCCGACAGGGGTGGACGGCTACACCTTC | CSARLPTGVDGYTF
NA | TRBD2 | TRBJ2-7 | TRBV10-3 | TGTGCCATCACCGCACTAGCGGGAGGTTCTTCCTACGAGCAGTACTTC | CAITALAGGSSYEQYF
NA | TRBD1 | TRBJ1-6 | TRBV7-9 | TGTGCCAGCACCCCCGGGACAGCTGGTTCACCCCTCCACTTT | CASTPGTAGSPLHF
NA | NA | TRBJ1-1 | TRBV4-1 | TGCACCAGCAGCCAAGATCGATTGGCAAAGAACACTGAAGCTTTCTTT | CTSSQDRLAKNTEAFF
few | TRBD1 | TRBJ1-2 | TRBV27 | TGTGCCAGCAGGCCCGGGGGTTGGGACAGGCGATTTCTATATGGCTACACCTTC | CASRPGGWDRRFLYGYTF
few | TRBD1 | TRBJ1-2 | TRBV3-1 | TGTGCCAGCAGCCCACCGGGACAGAAATATGGCTACACCTTC | CASSPPGQKYGYTF
few | NA | TRBJ2-5 | TRBV3-1 | TGTGCCAGCAGCCCTCTTCGGGAACAAGAGACCCAGTACTTC | CASSPLREQETQYF
few | NA | TRBJ2-5 | TRBV4-1 | TGCGCCAGCAGCCAGCCGGGCTCCCGAGAGACCCAGTACTTC | CASSQPGSRETQYF
many | TRBD1 | TRBJ1-1 | TRBV7-2 | TGTGCCAGCAGCAAACACGGACAGGGCAACGAAGAAGCTTTCTTT | CASSKHGQGNEEAFF
few | NA | TRBJ2-7 | TRBV2 | TGTGCCAGCAGTGATCCCCAGGGAAACTACGAGCAGTACTTC | CASSDPQGNYEQYF
many | NA | TRBJ1-2 | TRBV20-1 | TGCAGTGCTTCCACTGGGACATACAAGCACGGCTACACCTTC | CSASTGTYKHGYTF
few | NA | TRBJ1-1 | TRBV4-1 | TGCGCCAGCAGCCCCTCAATGGGGTCGAACACTGAAGCTTTCTTT | CASSPSMGSNTEAFF
many | NA | TRBJ2-7 | TRBV20-1 | TGCAGTGCTGCTAGCTCGGGAGCTATAGCCTACGAGCAGTACTTC | CSAASSGAIAYEQYF
NA | NA | TRBJ2-7 | TRBV20-1 | TGCAGTGCTAGACAAGGGGTCCGGGAGCAGTACTTC | CSARQGVREQYF
few | NA | TRBJ2-7 | TRBV6-1 | TGTGCCAGCAGCACTCCGGGATCCACTAACTACGAGCAGTACTTC | CASSTPGSTNYEQYF
NA | TRBD1 | TRBJ1-1 | TRBV2 | TGTGCCAGCAGGCCAGGGGGACTGGGGGTAAACACTGAAGCTTTCTTT | CASRPGGLGVNTEAFF
many | TRBD1 | TRBJ2-1 | TRBV7-6 | TGTGCCAGCAGCTCCACAGGGGTTGGCGATGAGCAGTTCTTC | CASSSTGVGDEQFF
many | TRBD1 | TRBJ2-7 | TRBV6-2/TRBV6-3 | TGTGCCAGCACCCCCGGACAGGCCTACGAGCAGTACTTC | CASTPGQAYEQYF
NA | NA | TRBJ1-5 | TRBV6-1 | TGTGCCAGCGGTCACGCGGGACTTATAAATAGCAATCAGCCCCAGCATTTT | CASGHAGLINSNQPQHF
few | TRBD1 | TRBJ2-3 | TRBV7-9 | TGTGCCAGCAGCCCAGGACAGGGGTCGATGACAGATACGCAGTATTTT | CASSPGQGSMTDTQYF
few | TRBD2 | TRBJ2-7 | TRBV4-2 | TGTGCCAGCAGCCAAGATACTAGCGGGATGGAGTACTTC | CASSQDTSGMEYF
NA | NA | TRBJ2-7 | TRBV29-1 | TGCAGCGTTCCAACTGAGGGTTTGGTGGGGGAGCAGTACTTC | CSVPTEGLVGEQYF
many | NA | TRBJ1-2 | TRBV27 | TGTGCCAGCAGCCTTGGACAGCTCTATGGCTACACCTTC | CASSLGQLYGYTF
many | NA | TRBJ1-6 | TRBV6-1 | TGTGCCAGCAACAACAGGTTGAATTCACCCCTCCACTTT | CASNNRLNSPLHF
NA | NA | TRBJ1-2 | TRBV5-5 | TGTGCCAGCAGCCCGACCGGTTCGCCGAACTATGGCTACACCTTC | CASSPTGSPNYGYTF
NA | NA | TRBJ2-3 | TRBV18 | TGTGCCAGCTCACCGGGACTCCTCACAGATACGCAGTATTTT | CASSPGLLTDTQYF
NA | NA | TRBJ2-7 | TRBV4-1 | TGCGCCAGCAGCCAAGAAGATGTACGCAGGGGCAAGCAGTACTTC | CASSQEDVRRGKQYF
NA | TRBD2 | TRBJ2-3 | TRBV20-1 | TGCAGTGCCCGGGGACTAGCGGGGCCCACAGATACGCAGTATTTT | CSARGLAGPTDTQYF
NA | NA | TRBJ1-1 | TRBV3-1 | TGTGCCAGCAGCACCCCGGTTTCGGGACTGGCGGGCACTGAAGCTTTCTTT | CASSTPVSGLAGTEAFF
NA | NA | TRBJ2-1 | TRBV4-1 | TGCGCCAGCAGCCAAGTTAAGGAGTACTACAATGAGCAGTTCTTC | CASSQVKEYYNEQFF
many | NA | TRBJ2-1 | TRBV25-1 | TGTGCCAGCAGTCCTCGGGACCCCTACAATGAGCAGTTCTTC | CASSPRDPYNEQFF
NA | NA | TRBJ1-2 | TRBV28 | TGTGCCAGCAGGATGGACGGGCCATTCTATGGCTACACCTTC | CASRMDGPFYGYTF
NA | NA | TRBJ1-5 | TRBV20-1 | NA | CSARDWGRGNQPKHF
NA | NA | TRBJ1-5 | TRBV20-1 | TGCAGTGCTAGATCCCTTGGCAGGGGAGGTGGCAATCAGCCCCAGCATTTT | CSARSLGRGGGNQPQHF
NA | NA | TRBJ1-1 | TRBV13 | TGTGCCAGCAGCTATGGGACCCGGGGAAATGCTGAAGCTTTCTTT | CASSYGTRGNAEAFF
few | TRBD1 | TRBJ2-1 | TRBV12-3/TRBV12-4 | TGTGCCAGCAGGCCCTACAGGGGCCCCCACAATGAGCAGTTCTTC | CASRPYRGPHNEQFF
NA | NA | TRBJ2-1 | TRBV20-1 | TGCAGTGCTAGCCCCCTGGGAGGCTACGATGAGCAGTTATTC | CSASPLGGYDEQLF
NA | NA | TRBJ1-1 | TRBV5-1 | TGCGCCAGCAGACTGGACAGCAACGGTGAAGCTTTCTTT | CASRLDSNGEAFF
few | TRBD1 | TRBJ1-6 | TRBV7-9 | TGTGCCAGCAGCCCAGGGTCCCACAGGGGGCAGGATAATTCACCCCTCCACTTT | CASSPGSHRGQDNSPLHF
few | NA | TRBJ2-2 | TRBV28 | TGTGCCGCAGGGATATCGAACACCGGGGAGCTGTTTTTT | CAAGISNTGELFF
NA | TRBD2 | TRBJ2-3 | TRBV7-3 | TGTGCCAGCAGCCGAAGTGGACTAGCGGCTAGCACAGATACGCAGTATTTT | CASSRSGLAASTDTQYF
NA | NA | TRBJ1-2 | TRBV25-1 | TGTGCCAGCAGTGGAACGCCTAATGGTGGCTACACCTTC | CASSGTPNGGYTF
few | NA | TRBJ2-7 | TRBV27 | TGTGCCAGCACCCCGGAAAAAGGCTTTACCTACGAGCAGTACTTC | CASTPEKGFTYEQYF
many | NA | TRBJ2-4 | TRBV7-8 | TGTGCCAGCAGCTCCTTAGGTCGGATTCAGTACTTC | CASSSLGRIQYF
few | NA | TRBJ2-5 | TRBV20-1 | TGCAGTGCTCCTGTAAGGGTGGGGGAGACCCAGTACTTC | CSAPVRVGETQYF
NA | NA | TRBJ2-7 | TRBV6-6 | TGTGCCAGCAGTTATCTGACTTACGAGCAGTACTTC | CASSYLTYEQYF
NA | TRBD2 | TRBJ2-7 | TRBV11-2 | TGTGCCAGCAGCGCGGGACTAGCGGGCCTTGCCTACGAGCAGTACTTC | CASSAGLAGLAYEQYF